This TCR beta chain was found in a study of neurological immune-mediated disorders. This clonotype was found many times. TCRdb itself ran the 5' RACE reads through MiXCR, one entry per CDR3 protein. Of some 43,000 distinct CDR3 sequences listed, roughly 2.5% are singletons. The CDR3 covers 15 residues. Losses at the gene ends were 5 bases for V and 4 bases for J; bases not matched to a gene: 12. Germline assignment: CDR1 SQVTM and CDR2 ANQGSEA. Sequenced sample: PBMCs. The rearrangement joins TRBV29-1 to TRBJ1-1; TRBD1 agrees at 8 bases. This clonotype was sampled from a man aged 25-40 years with multiple sclerosis. CDR3 region: CSVSPRTGRSTEAFF. CDR3 DNA: TGCAGCGTTTCCCCTCGGACAGGGCGAAGCACTGAAGCTTTCTTT.